The sequence of this TCR beta chain was determined in a study of early T cells in non-severe SARS-CoV-2 infection. About the study: Unsorted whole blood bulk RNA was sequenced, with unpaired chains. General observations from the study: The VDJdb matching leaned toward anti-spike CD8 responses and overlooked private and CD4 specificities.

In the library, individual cDNA molecules carried attached unique molecular identifiers. One entry per CDR3 protein, called by TCRdb with MiXCR from the 5' RACE reads. Found here are fewer than 65,000 distinct CDR3 sequences, approximately 13% of them singletons; the top ten hold less than 1.5%. This clonotype was recorded at least ten times. What it binds is unknown. V lost 5 bases and J lost 7; bases outside the gene matches: 10. Germline CDR1 reads GTSNPN; CDR2 reads SVGIG (reference sequence). The CDR3 covers 13 residues. Sequenced input: whole blood. This chain connects TRBV30 to TRBJ1-2; 7 bases line up with TRBD1. The clonotype originates from an adult who was a healthcare worker with PCR-confirmed SARS-CoV-2 infection or an uninfected control (not recorded which). The CDR3 here is CAWGDGTARGYTF. CDR3 nucleotide sequence: TGTGCCTGGGGGGACGGGACAGCTCGTGGCTACACCTTC. Full variable domain (missing parts from reference TRBV30 and TRBJ1-2): SQTIHQWPATLVQPVGSPLSLECTVEGTSNPNLYWYRQAAGRGLQLLFYSVGIGQISSEVPQNLSASRPQDRQFILSSKKLLLSDSGFYLCAWGDGTARGYTFGSGTRLTVV.